Below are 21 T cell receptor beta chains sequenced from a single sample in a study of CXCR3-negative and CXCR3-positive naive CD8 T cells. Study-level results: CXCR3-positive naive cells carried more hydrophobic TRB CDR3s than CXCR3-negative ones.

5' RACE with UMI labels generated the TRB cDNA libraries. Following a re-call of the 5' RACE reads, TCRdb has one entry per CDR3 protein and lacks DNA. The record lists a few thousand distinct CDR3 sequences, of which the ten most abundant hold around 2.5%. The antigens these receptors bind are not known. The specimen was naive CXCR3+ CD8+ T cells from blood. The subset here: CD45RO-CCR7+CD27+CD95- naive CD8+ T cells expressing CXCR3 (TNR3+). The receptors originated from a human donor in good health. Some clones in this sample may be carry-over from other donors' samples.

This clonotype is classed as medium-sized by frequency. The chain recombines TRBV6-5 with TRBJ2-1; TCRdb reports TRBD2, a call that lacks DNA to check it against. Germline CDR1 is MNHEY and CDR2 is SVGAGI. The CDR3 loop spans 13 amino acids. CDR3 in amino acids: CASRGPISNEQFF.

J is TRBJ2-1 and V is TRBV7-3; the D call from TCRdb, TRBD2, cannot be confirmed without DNA. The CDR3 loop spans 15 amino acids. The germline V gene encodes CDR1 SGHTA and CDR2 FQGTGA. CDR3 protein: CASSLIAGDYNEQFF.

CDR3 sequence: CSVENLMAAYNEQFF. V is TRBV29-1 and J is TRBJ2-1. The CDR3 is made up of 15 amino acids. Germline V CDR1 and CDR2: SQVTM, ANQGSEA.

This clonotype counts as medium-sized by frequency. V gene TRBV29-1 combines with J gene TRBJ2-5; the D call from TCRdb, TRBD1, cannot be confirmed without DNA. Germline assignment: CDR1 SQVTM and CDR2 ANQGSEA. This CDR3 is 15 amino acids long. The CDR3 here is CSVMGAGSWQETQYF.

This chain connects TRBV9 to TRBJ2-7. Germline V lookup: CDR1 SGDLS, CDR2 YYNGEE. This CDR3 region has 15 residues. The CDR3 region is CASSVGSEASYEQYF.

J is TRBJ2-1 and V is TRBV9. The CDR3 is 14 residues long. Germline V gene data show CDR1 as SGDLS and CDR2 as YYNGEE. The CDR3 reads CASSVTSGYNEQFF.

Judged by frequency, this clonotype is medium-sized (0.01 to 0.1%). This chain connects TRBV2 to TRBJ2-7; TCRdb's D call, TRBD2, is unchecked because there is no DNA. The CDR3 is made up of 14 amino acids. CDR1 is SNHLY, CDR2 FYNNEI, per germline. CDR3 in amino acids: CASSDYGGSYEQYF.

The chain employs TRBV19 and TRBJ2-7; absent DNA, TCRdb's TRBD2 call cannot be checked. This CDR3 has 15 amino acids. Germline V gene sequence: CDR1 LNHDA, CDR2 SQIVND (reference sequence). The CDR3 sequence: CASKGLAGLPYEQYF.

The gene calls are TRBV15 and TRBJ2-7. This CDR3 region has 15 residues. The germline gives CDR1 LNHNV, CDR2 YYDKDF (reference sequence). CDR3 protein: CATSRVSDSPYEQSF.

In terms of frequency, this clonotype is medium-sized. J is TRBJ2-5 and V is TRBV29-1; TCRdb designates TRBD2, a call that cannot be tested without DNA. CDR3 size: 15 residues. CDR1 and CDR2 (germline): SQVTM, ANQGSEA. The CDR3 spells CSVGLAYPGSETQYF.

Here the CDR3 reads CASMSTDTQYF. The chain couples TRBV11-2 to TRBJ2-3. Germline lookup yields CDR1 SGHAT and CDR2 FQNNGV. The CDR3 runs 11 residues.

This clonotype ranks as medium-sized (0.01 to 0.1%) in terms of frequency. This chain uses TRBV28 with TRBJ2-1; TCRdb reports TRBD1, a call that lacks DNA to check it against. The CDR3 is 15 residues long. Germline values: CDR1 MDHEN, CDR2 SYDVKM. CDR3 amino acids: CASSFDREVYNEQFF.

V gene TRBV5-1 combines with J gene TRBJ2-5. The CDR3 loop spans 12 amino acids. Germline V gene data show CDR1 as SGHRS and CDR2 as YFSETQ. The chain's CDR3 is CASSLVGETQYF.

The J gene is TRBJ2-7, the V gene TRBV12-3 or TRBV12-4. The CDR3 length is 11 residues. The CDR3 loop is CASSSGYEQYF.

The gene calls are TRBV5-1 and TRBJ2-4; the TCRdb call, TRBD1, lacks DNA for checking. The CDR3 extends over 17 amino acids. Germline V gene sequence: CDR1 SGHRS, CDR2 YFSETQ. CDR3 sequence reads: CASSLTGYLVAKNIQYF.

According to its frequency, this clonotype is large (0.1 to 1%). The rearrangement links TRBV10-1 to TRBJ2-3; TCRdb calls TRBD2, which cannot be checked without DNA. The germline CDR1 and CDR2 sequences are WNHNN and SYGVQD (reference sequence). The CDR3 has 14 amino acids. This chain's CDR3 is CASSSSGITDTQYF.

The V gene is TRBV5-1, the J gene TRBJ2-7. This CDR3 is built from 14 residues. Germline values: CDR1 SGHRS, CDR2 YFSETQ. The CDR3 sequence: CASSLVGTTYEQYF.

J is TRBJ2-7 and V is TRBV5-5; TCRdb's D call of TRBD2 is untestable without DNA. CDR1 is SGHKS, CDR2 YYEKEE, per germline (reference sequence). This CDR3 is 16 amino acids long. CDR3 sequence reads: CASSSPSGIPSYEQYF. The full variable domain, with the rest looked up from reference TRBV5-5 and TRBJ2-7, is DAGVTQSPTHLIKTRGQQVTLRCSPISGHKSVSWYQQVLGQGPQFIFQYYEKEERGRGNFPDRFSARQFPNYSSELNVNALLLGDSALYLCASSSPSGIPSYEQYFGPGTRLTVT.

The CDR3 spells CASSNGPQPITGELFF. This sequence joins TRBV7-3 and TRBJ2-2. This CDR3 is built from 16 residues. Germline V gene sequence: CDR1 SGHTA, CDR2 FQGTGA.

This clonotype counts as medium-sized by frequency. CDR3 loop: CSAPRSGVVSYNEQFF. This sequence joins TRBV20-1 and TRBJ2-1; as DNA is missing, the TRBD1 call by TCRdb cannot be tested. This CDR3 region has 16 residues. Germline V lookup: CDR1 DFQATT, CDR2 SNEGSKA (reference sequence).

By frequency, this clonotype is medium-sized (0.01 to 0.1%). The chain employs TRBV12-3 or TRBV12-4 and TRBJ2-5; there is no DNA to check the TCRdb D call of TRBD1. This CDR3 contains 16 residues. The CDR3 protein is CASSNTGATPLETQYF.